This TCR beta chain was sequenced in a study of shared clonotypes between healthy human individuals. Study summary: Per donor, three plates held CD4 naive cells, three held CD4 memory, two held CD8 naive and one held CD8 memory.

Some clones are missing from TCRdb's copy, which holds only in-frame ones; the method was immunoSEQ multiplex PCR. The repertoire holds about 2.1 million clones, with approximately 94% as singletons. Overall study results and limits: Few donors limited the genetic and exposure-history diversity represented. Larger estimated richness was generally seen in naive subsets than in memory subsets.

CD45RO-negative CD8 cells positively selected for CCR7 made up the naive population, which excluded terminally differentiated effector memory CD45RA+ cells. The trim removed 3 bases at V and 4 bases at J, leaving 21 bases unmatched. Germline-derived CDR1 and CDR2 are SGHNT and YYREEE (reference sequence). This CDR3 has 19 residues. As to this clone: What it recognizes is unknown.

This chain joins TRBV5-4 and TRBJ2-7, with 8 bases matching TRBD2. The material sequenced was naive CD8+ T cells from PBMCs. The sequence derives from a man between 18 and 35 years old in good health. Some clones in this sample may be carry-over from other donors' samples. CDR3 protein: CASSSKKPLNSGSTYEQYF. The CDR3 nucleotides read TGTGCCAGCAGCTCAAAAAAACCATTGAACAGCGGGAGTACGTACGAGCAGTACTTC.